This T cell receptor beta chain was sequenced in a study of CD8 T cells in ankylosing spondylitis. Findings of the study overall: There was a TCR beta motif, made of several highly homologous variants, that appeared characteristic of ankylosing spondylitis blood. Matched synovial fluid from ankylosing spondylitis patients was reported to be enriched for disease-linked clones.

TCRdb re-called the 5' RACE reads through MiXCR, storing one row per CDR3 protein. The sample records some 840,000 distinct CDR3 sequences, approximately 12% being singletons. CDR3 length: 12 residues. Trimming removed 1 base from V and 11 bases from J, with 9 bases in between. CDR1 is SGHTA, CDR2 FQGNSA, per germline. As concerns this clonotype: Its antigen remains unidentified.

V is TRBV7-2 and J is TRBJ1-3, with TRBD1 as a possible D gene (5 bases). Input material: blood, either unsorted or a sorted T cell fraction (not recorded which). The sequence was obtained from a male donor with ankylosing spondylitis. CDR3 region: CASSLDWGAIYF. For the CDR3, the DNA is TGTGCCAGCAGCTTAGATTGGGGGGCCATATATTTT.